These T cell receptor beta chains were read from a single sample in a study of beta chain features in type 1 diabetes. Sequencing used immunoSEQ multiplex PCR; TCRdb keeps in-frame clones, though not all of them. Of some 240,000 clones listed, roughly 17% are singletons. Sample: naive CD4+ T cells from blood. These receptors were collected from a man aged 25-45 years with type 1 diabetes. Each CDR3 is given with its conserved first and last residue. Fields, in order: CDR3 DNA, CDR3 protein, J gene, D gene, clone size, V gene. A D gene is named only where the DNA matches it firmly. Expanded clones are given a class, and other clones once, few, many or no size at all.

CDR3 DNA: TGTGCCACCAGCAGAGGCGCCGGCAGCGAGCAGTACTTC; CDR3 protein: CATSRGAGSEQYF; J gene: TRBJ2-7; D gene: -; clone size: few; V gene: TRBV15
CDR3 DNA: TGCAGCGTTGGAATGGGCAGGGGATCCTACGAGCAGTACTTC; CDR3 protein: CSVGMGRGSYEQYF; J gene: TRBJ2-7; D gene: -; clone size: few; V gene: TRBV29-1
CDR3 DNA: TGTGCCTGGAGTGTACCCAGGGGGTTTACCGGGGAGCTGTTTTTT; CDR3 protein: CAWSVPRGFTGELFF; J gene: TRBJ2-2; D gene: TRBD1; clone size: -; V gene: TRBV30
CDR3 DNA: TGTGCCAGCAGCTATAAAGGACTAGCGGGAGGGGTGGGCGATGAGCAGTTCTTC; CDR3 protein: CASSYKGLAGGVGDEQFF; J gene: TRBJ2-1; D gene: TRBD2; clone size: few; V gene: TRBV5-4
CDR3 DNA: TGTGCCAGCAGCTATAGCGGGAGCGCAGATACGCAGTATTTT; CDR3 protein: CASSYSGSADTQYF; J gene: TRBJ2-3; D gene: TRBD2; clone size: -; V gene: TRBV5-6
CDR3 DNA: TGTGCCAGCAGTGACGCCTCCTACAATGAGCAGTTCTTC; CDR3 protein: CASSDASYNEQFF; J gene: TRBJ2-1; D gene: -; clone size: -; V gene: TRBV25-1
CDR3 DNA: TGTGCCAGCAGTTACAATCAGGGTTCCTATGGCTACACCTTC; CDR3 protein: CASSYNQGSYGYTF; J gene: TRBJ1-2; D gene: -; clone size: few; V gene: TRBV6-6
CDR3 DNA: TGTGCCTGGAGTGCGGTTTCTTACGAGCAGTACTTC; CDR3 protein: CAWSAVSYEQYF; J gene: TRBJ2-7; D gene: -; clone size: few; V gene: TRBV30
CDR3 DNA: TGCGCCAGCAGCTTGAGGCAACAACCGGGTGGGGAGCAGTACTTC; CDR3 protein: CASSLRQQPGGEQYF; J gene: TRBJ2-7; D gene: -; clone size: few; V gene: TRBV5-1
CDR3 DNA: TGTGCCAGCAGCCCCCGGGACCAAAACACCGGGGAGCTGTTTTTT; CDR3 protein: CASSPRDQNTGELFF; J gene: TRBJ2-2; D gene: -; clone size: -; V gene: TRBV9
CDR3 DNA: TGTGCCAGCAGCATTGACAGGGGCACCGGGGAGCTGTTTTTT; CDR3 protein: CASSIDRGTGELFF; J gene: TRBJ2-2; D gene: TRBD1; clone size: few; V gene: TRBV9
CDR3 DNA: TGTGCCAGCAGCCCCCCGGGACACATCTCCTACGAGCAGTACTTC; CDR3 protein: CASSPPGHISYEQYF; J gene: TRBJ2-7; D gene: -; clone size: few; V gene: TRBV13
CDR3 DNA: TGCAGTGCAATGAGAGAGACCCAGTACTTC; CDR3 protein: CSAMRETQYF; J gene: TRBJ2-5; D gene: -; clone size: few; V gene: TRBV20-1
CDR3 DNA: TGTGCCAGCAGATCAACACCGGCTGGGGGGCGCGGTTTGGGTAACACCGGGGAGCTGTTTTTT; CDR3 protein: CASRSTPAGGRGLGNTGELFF; J gene: TRBJ2-2; D gene: -; clone size: few; V gene: TRBV13
CDR3 DNA: TGTGCCAGCAGTGAGGACGGCTACAATGAGCAGTTCTTC; CDR3 protein: CASSEDGYNEQFF; J gene: TRBJ2-1; D gene: -; clone size: -; V gene: TRBV2
CDR3 DNA: TGTGCCAGCAGCCTGGGACTAGCCATAAACAATGAGCAGTTCTTC; CDR3 protein: CASSLGLAINNEQFF; J gene: TRBJ2-1; D gene: TRBD2; clone size: few; V gene: TRBV7-2
CDR3 DNA: TGTGCCTCTCTTAAAGGCGTTGGGGATGAGCAGTTCTTC; CDR3 protein: CASLKGVGDEQFF; J gene: TRBJ2-1; D gene: -; clone size: few; V gene: TRBV15
CDR3 DNA: TGTGCCAGCAGAAACACAGGCGCGAGCGTGGGAAACATTCAGTACTTC; CDR3 protein: CASRNTGASVGNIQYF; J gene: TRBJ2-4; D gene: -; clone size: few; V gene: TRBV2
CDR3 DNA: TGTGCCAGCAGTAACCGAGGTTACGAGCAGTACTTC; CDR3 protein: CASSNRGYEQYF; J gene: TRBJ2-7; D gene: -; clone size: -; V gene: TRBV6-1
CDR3 DNA: TGTGCCAGCAGCACCCGGGGCTTCACAGATACGCAGTATTTT; CDR3 protein: CASSTRGFTDTQYF; J gene: TRBJ2-3; D gene: -; clone size: -; V gene: TRBV7-9